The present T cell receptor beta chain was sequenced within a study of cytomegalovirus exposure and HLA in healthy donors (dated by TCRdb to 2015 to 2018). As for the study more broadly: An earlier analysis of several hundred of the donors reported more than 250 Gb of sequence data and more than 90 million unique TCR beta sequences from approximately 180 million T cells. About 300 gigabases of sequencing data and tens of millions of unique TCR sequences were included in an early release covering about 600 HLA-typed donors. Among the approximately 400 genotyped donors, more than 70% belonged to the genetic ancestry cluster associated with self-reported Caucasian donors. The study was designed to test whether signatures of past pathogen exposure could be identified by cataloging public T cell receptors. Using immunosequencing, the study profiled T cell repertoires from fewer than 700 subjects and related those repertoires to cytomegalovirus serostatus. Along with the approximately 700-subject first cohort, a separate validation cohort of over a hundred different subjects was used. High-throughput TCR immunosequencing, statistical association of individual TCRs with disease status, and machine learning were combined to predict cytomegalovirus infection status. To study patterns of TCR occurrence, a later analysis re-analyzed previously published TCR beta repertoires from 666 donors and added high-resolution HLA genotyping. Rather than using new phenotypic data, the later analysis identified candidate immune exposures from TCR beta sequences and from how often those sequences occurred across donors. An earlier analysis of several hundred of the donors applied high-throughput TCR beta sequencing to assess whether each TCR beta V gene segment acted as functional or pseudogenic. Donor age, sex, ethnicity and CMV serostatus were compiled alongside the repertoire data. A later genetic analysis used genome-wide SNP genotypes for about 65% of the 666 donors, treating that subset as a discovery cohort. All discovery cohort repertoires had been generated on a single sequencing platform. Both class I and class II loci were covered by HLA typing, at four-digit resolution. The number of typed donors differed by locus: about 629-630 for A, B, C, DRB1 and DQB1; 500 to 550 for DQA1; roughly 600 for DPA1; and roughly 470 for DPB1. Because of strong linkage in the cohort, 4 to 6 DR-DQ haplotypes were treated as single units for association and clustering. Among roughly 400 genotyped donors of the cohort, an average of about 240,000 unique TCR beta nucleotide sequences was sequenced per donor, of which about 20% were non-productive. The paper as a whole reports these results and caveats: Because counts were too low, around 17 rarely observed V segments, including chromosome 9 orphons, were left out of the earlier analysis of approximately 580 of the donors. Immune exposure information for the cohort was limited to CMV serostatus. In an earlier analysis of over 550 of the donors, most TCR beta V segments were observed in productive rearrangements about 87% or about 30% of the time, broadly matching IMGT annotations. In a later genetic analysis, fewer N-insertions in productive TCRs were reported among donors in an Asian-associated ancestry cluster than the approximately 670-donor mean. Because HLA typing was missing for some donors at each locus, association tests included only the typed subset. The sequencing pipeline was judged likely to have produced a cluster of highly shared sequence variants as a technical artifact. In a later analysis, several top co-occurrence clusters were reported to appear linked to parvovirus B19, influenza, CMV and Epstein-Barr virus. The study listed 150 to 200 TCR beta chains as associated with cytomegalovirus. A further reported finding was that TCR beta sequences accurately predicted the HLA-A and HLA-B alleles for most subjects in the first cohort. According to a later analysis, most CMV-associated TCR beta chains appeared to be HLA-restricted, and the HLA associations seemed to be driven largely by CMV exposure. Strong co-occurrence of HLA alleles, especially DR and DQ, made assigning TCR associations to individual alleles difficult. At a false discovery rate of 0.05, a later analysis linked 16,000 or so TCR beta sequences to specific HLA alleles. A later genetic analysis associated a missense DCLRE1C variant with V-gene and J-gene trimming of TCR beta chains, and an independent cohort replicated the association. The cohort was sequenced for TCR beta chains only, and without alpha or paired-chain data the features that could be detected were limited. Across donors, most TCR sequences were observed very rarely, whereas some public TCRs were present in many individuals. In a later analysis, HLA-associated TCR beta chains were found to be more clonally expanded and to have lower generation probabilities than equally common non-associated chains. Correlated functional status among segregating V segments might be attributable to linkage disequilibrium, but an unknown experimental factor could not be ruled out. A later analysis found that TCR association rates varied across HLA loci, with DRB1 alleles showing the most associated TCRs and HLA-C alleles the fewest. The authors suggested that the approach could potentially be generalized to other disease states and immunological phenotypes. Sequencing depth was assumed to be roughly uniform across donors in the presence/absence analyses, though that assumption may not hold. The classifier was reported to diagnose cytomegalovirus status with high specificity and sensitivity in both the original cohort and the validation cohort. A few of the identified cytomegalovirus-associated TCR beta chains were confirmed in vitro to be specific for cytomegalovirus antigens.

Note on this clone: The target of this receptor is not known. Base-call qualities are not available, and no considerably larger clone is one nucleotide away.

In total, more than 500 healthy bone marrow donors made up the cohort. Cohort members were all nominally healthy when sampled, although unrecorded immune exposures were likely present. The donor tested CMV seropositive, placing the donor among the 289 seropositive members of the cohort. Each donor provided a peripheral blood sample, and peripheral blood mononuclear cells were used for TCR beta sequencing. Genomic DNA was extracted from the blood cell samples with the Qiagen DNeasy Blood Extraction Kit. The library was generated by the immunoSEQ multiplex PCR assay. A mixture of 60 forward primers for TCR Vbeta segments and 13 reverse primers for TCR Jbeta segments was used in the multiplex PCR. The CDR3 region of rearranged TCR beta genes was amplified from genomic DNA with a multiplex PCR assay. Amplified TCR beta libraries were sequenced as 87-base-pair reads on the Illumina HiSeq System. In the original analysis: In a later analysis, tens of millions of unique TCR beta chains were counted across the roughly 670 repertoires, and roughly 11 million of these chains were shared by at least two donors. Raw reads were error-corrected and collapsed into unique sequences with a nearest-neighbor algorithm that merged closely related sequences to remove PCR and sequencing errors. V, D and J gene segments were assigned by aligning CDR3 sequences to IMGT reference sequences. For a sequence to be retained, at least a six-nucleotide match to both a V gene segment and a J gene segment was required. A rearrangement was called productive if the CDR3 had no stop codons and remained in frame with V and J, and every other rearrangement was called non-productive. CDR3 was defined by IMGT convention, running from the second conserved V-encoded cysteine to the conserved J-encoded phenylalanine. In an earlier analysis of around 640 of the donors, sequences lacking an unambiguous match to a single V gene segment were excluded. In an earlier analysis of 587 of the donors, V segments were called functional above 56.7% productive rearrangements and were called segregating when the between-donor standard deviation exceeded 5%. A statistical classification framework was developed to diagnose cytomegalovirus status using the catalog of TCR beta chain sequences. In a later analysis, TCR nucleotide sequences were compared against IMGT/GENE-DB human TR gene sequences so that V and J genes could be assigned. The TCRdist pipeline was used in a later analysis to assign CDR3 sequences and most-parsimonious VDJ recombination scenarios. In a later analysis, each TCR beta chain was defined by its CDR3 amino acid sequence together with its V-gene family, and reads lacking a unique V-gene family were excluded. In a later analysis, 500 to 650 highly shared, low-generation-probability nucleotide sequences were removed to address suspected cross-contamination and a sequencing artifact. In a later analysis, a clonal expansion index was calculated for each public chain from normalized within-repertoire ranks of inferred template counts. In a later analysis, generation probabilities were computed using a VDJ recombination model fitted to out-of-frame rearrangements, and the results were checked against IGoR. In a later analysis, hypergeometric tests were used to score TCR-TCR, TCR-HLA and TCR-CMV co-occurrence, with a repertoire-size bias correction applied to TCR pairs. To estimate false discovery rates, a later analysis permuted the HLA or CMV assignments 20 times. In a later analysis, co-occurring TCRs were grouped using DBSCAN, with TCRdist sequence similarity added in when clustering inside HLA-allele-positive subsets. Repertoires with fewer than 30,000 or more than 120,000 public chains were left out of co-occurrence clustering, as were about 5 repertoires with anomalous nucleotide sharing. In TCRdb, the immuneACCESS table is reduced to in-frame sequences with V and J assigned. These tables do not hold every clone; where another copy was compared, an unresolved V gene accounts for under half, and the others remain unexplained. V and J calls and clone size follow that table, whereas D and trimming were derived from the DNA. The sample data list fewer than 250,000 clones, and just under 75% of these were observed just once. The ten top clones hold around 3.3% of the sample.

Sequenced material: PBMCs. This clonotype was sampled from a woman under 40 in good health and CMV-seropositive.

The CDR3 has the sequence CATSSPYAGGTQYF. The bases are TGTGCCACCAGCAGTCCCTATGCGGGGGGGACCCAGTACTTC. Here the chain combines TRBV15 and TRBJ2-5; a stretch of 8 junction bases matches TRBD2. The germline V gene encodes CDR1 LNHNV and CDR2 YYDKDF (reference sequence). The V end gives up 3 bases and the J end 7 bases, leaving 7 bases in the junction not matched to a gene. The CDR3, from cysteine to phenylalanine, totals 14 residues. The read is trimmed to its CDR3 DNA, 42 bases read in frame from base 1.